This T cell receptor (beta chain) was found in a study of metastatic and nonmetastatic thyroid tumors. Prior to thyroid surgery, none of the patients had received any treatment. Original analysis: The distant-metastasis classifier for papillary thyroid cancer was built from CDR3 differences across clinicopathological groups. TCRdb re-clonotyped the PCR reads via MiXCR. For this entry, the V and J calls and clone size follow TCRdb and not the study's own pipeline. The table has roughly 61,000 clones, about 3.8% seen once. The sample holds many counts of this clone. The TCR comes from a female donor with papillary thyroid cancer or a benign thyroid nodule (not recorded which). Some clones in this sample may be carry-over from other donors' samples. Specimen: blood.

The CDR3 bases are TGTGCCAGCAGTGTACTAATAGGGGGGGAGCTGTTTTTT. Translated: CASSVLIGGELFF. The chain recombines TRBV2 with TRBJ2-2; D is unclear. Germline values: CDR1 SNHLY, CDR2 FYNNEI. The CDR3 spans 13 residues. V was pared by 4 bases and J by 8 bases, with 11 bases between.